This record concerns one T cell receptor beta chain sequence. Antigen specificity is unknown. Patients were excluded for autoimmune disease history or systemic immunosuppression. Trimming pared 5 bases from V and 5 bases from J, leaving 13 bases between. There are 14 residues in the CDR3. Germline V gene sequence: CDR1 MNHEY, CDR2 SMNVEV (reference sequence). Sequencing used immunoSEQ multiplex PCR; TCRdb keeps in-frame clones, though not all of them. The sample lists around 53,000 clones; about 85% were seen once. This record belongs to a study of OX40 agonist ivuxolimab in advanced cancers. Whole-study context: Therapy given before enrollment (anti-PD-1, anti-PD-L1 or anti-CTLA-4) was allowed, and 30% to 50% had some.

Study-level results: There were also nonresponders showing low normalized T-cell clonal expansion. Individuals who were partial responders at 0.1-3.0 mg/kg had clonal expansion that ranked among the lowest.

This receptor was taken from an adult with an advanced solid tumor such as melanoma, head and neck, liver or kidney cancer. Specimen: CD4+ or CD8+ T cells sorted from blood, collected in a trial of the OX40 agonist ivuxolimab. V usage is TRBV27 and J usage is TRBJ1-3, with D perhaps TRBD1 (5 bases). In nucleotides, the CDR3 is TGTGCCAGCAGTCCCCGGGACGACCGAAACACCATATATTTT. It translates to CASSPRDDRNTIYF.